The table lists the clone carrying this T cell receptor (beta chain) with many counts. These data originate in a study of cytomegalovirus exposure and HLA in healthy donors. PCR amplification relied on 60 Vbeta primers (plus 13 Jbeta primers). Libraries were prepared by immunoSEQ multiplex PCR; TCRdb keeps only in-frame clonotypes and omits some of them. The data show under 85,000 clones, with roughly 80% seen just once and about 22% held by the top ten. The germline CDR1 and CDR2 sequences are SNHLY and FYNNEI. V shed 5 bases and J shed 5 bases, with 16 bases lying between them. The CDR3 is 14 amino acids.

The TCR was taken from a woman aged 40 to 55 in good health and CMV-seropositive. Specimen: PBMCs. The chain recombines TRBV2 with TRBJ2-7, with D maybe TRBD2 (5 bases). CDR3 nucleotide sequence: TGTGCCAGCAGTCTACATGGACTCCGCGACGAGCAGTACTTC. This gives the protein CASSLHGLRDEQYF.